A selection of T cell receptor beta chains follows, all from one sample in a study of CD8+ T cells in alopecia areata. Method: immunoSEQ multiplex PCR; TCRdb's copy keeps in-frame clones and lacks some. This sample carries roughly 150,000 clones, approximately 87% of them seen once, and the ten largest clones take roughly 15%. This material consisted of CD8+ T cells sorted from blood, taken at week 0. These receptor sequences come from a human donor with alopecia areata. Each CDR3 is given with its conserved first and last residue. A D gene is named only where the DNA matches it firmly. Expanded clones are given a class, and other clones once, few, many or no size at all.

abundance	d_gene	v_gene	j_gene	CDR3aa	CDR3nt
-	TRBD1	TRBV2	TRBJ2-7	CASTGTGGYEQYF	TGTGCCAGCACCGGGACAGGGGGTTACGAGCAGTACTTC
-	-	TRBV9	TRBJ2-7	CASSVGEGEQYF	TGTGCCAGCAGCGTAGGGGAAGGTGAGCAGTACTTC
-	-	TRBV7-2	TRBJ2-1	CASSLAVRSHYNEQFF	TGTGCCAGCAGCTTAGCAGTACGGTCCCATTACAATGAGCAGTTCTTC
-	-	TRBV4-2	TRBJ2-2	CASSQEWDGTGELFF	TGTGCCAGCAGCCAAGAATGGGATGGGACCGGGGAGCTGTTTTTT
-	-	TRBV5-1	TRBJ2-3	CASSHSPDTQYF	TGCGCCAGCAGCCACAGCCCAGATACGCAGTATTTT
-	-	TRBV9	TRBJ2-3	CASSVGGSDTQYF	TGTGCCAGCAGCGTAGGAGGGTCAGATACGCAGTATTTT
-	-	TRBV23-1	TRBJ2-7	CASSQFFLTYEQYF	TGCGCCAGCAGTCAATTCTTCCTAACCTACGAGCAGTACTTC
-	-	TRBV6-5	TRBJ2-1	CASSRDPVNEQFF	TGTGCCAGCAGTCGGGACCCGGTTAATGAGCAGTTCTTC
-	-	TRBV6-1	TRBJ1-5	CASSEFRRARGNQPQHF	TGTGCCAGCAGTGAATTTAGGAGGGCGAGAGGCAATCAGCCCCAGCATTTT
-	TRBD2	TRBV9	TRBJ2-3	CASSVGTSDHTDTQYF	TGTGCCAGCAGCGTAGGGACTAGCGACCACACAGATACGCAGTATTTT
-	-	TRBV14	TRBJ2-7	CASSQVGRSYEQYF	TGTGCCAGCAGCCAAGTTGGCAGATCCTACGAGCAGTACTTC
-	TRBD2	TRBV9	TRBJ2-1	CASRGGTSGNEQFF	TGTGCCAGCAGGGGAGGGACTAGCGGCAATGAGCAGTTCTTC
-	-	TRBV9	TRBJ2-3	CASSVGGEPTDTQYF	TGTGCCAGCAGCGTAGGGGGAGAACCCACAGATACGCAGTATTTT
-	-	TRBV18	TRBJ2-7	CASSPKERVSSYEQYF	TGTGCCAGCTCACCAAAGGAGCGGGTGAGCTCCTACGAGCAGTACTTC
once	-	TRBV5-1	TRBJ2-7	CASSLWTVGGYEQYF	TGCGCCAGCAGCTTGTGGACCGTTGGTGGGTACGAGCAGTACTTC
few	-	TRBV29-1	TRBJ2-7	CSVERGPGEQYF	TGCAGCGTTGAACGGGGGCCTGGCGAGCAGTACTTC
-	-	TRBV29-1	TRBJ2-7	CSVGVISYEQYF	TGCAGCGTTGGGGTCATATCCTACGAGCAGTACTTC
-	-	TRBV27	TRBJ2-3	CASSLSSADTQYF	TGTGCCAGCAGTTTATCGAGCGCAGATACGCAGTATTTT
-	-	TRBV6-6	TRBJ2-7	CASSPDRFHYEQYF	TGTGCCAGCAGTCCTGACAGGTTTCATTACGAGCAGTACTTC
few	-	TRBV29-1	TRBJ2-2	CSVDFSGATGELFF	TGCAGCGTTGATTTCAGTGGGGCCACCGGGGAGCTGTTTTTT
-	-	TRBV15	TRBJ2-2	CATSRDWGTGELFF	TGTGCCACCAGCAGAGACTGGGGGACCGGGGAGCTGTTTTTT
-	-	TRBV6-5	TRBJ2-1	CASSYQGNEQFF	TGTGCCAGTAGTTATCAGGGGAATGAGCAGTTCTTC
-	-	TRBV28	TRBJ1-1	CASSPGYTEAFF	TGTGCCAGCAGCCCGGGTTACACTGAAGCTTTCTTT
-	-	TRBV29-1	TRBJ2-7	CSVAGSYEQYF	TGCAGCGTTGCAGGTTCCTACGAGCAGTACTTC
-	TRBD2	TRBV29-1	TRBJ2-7	CSVEGEGIYEQYF	TGCAGCGTTGAGGGGGAGGGAATCTACGAGCAGTACTTC
-	-	TRBV27	TRBJ1-5	CASSLIGGNQPQHF	TGTGCCAGCAGTTTAATCGGGGGCAATCAGCCCCAGCATTTT
-	-	TRBV7-6	TRBJ2-3	CASSLKGGSTDTQYF	TGTGCCAGCAGCTTAAAGGGGGGTAGCACAGATACGCAGTATTTT
-	-	TRBV21-1	TRBJ1-2	CASSPERSGYTF	TGTGCCAGCAGTCCAGAAAGGAGCGGCTACACCTTC
-	TRBD1	TRBV5-1	TRBJ2-1	CASSLDWTGGINEQFF	TGCGCCAGCAGCTTGGATTGGACAGGGGGCATCAATGAGCAGTTCTTC
-	-	TRBV12-2	TRBJ1-1	CASRLGTGGARTEAFF	TGTGCAAGTCGCTTAGGGACAGGCGGGGCTCGCACTGAAGCTTTCTTT
-	-	TRBV29-1	TRBJ1-1	CSVRREHTEAFF	TGCAGCGTTCGCAGGGAGCACACTGAAGCTTTCTTT
-	-	TRBV6-1	TRBJ2-4	CASSEGYTGLAKNIQYF	TGTGCCAGCAGTGAAGGTTATACAGGACTAGCCAAAAACATTCAGTACTTC
-	-	TRBV7-9	TRBJ1-2	CASSQDPYGYTF	TGTGCCAGCAGTCAAGACCCCTATGGCTACACCTTC